Listed below are T cell receptor beta chains from one sample, sequenced in a study of cytomegalovirus exposure and HLA in healthy donors. The repertoire was sequenced with immunoSEQ multiplex PCR; TCRdb's copy has only in-frame clones and lacks some. Of 150,000 to 200,000 clones in the sample, around 80% were seen once. Sequencing was done on a sample of PBMCs. These receptors all stem from a woman aged 30 to 39 in good health and CMV-seropositive. Each CDR3 is given with its conserved first and last residue. The order of the fields is V gene, clone size, CDR3 protein. Some rows have no size entry. The others give once, few or many, or a class for an expanded clone.

TRBV5-1 | NA | CASSPGQPGYGYTF
TRBV7-2 | NA | CASSQSAGGKLQPQHF
TRBV5-1 | NA | CASSLGGVSYNEQFF
TRBV2 | NA | CASSEQGIPIPYEQYF
TRBV5-8 | NA | CASSLGHRGNQPQHF
TRBV5-1 | NA | CASRGNTGGNSPLHF
TRBV5-1 | NA | CASSLVAVSYEQYF
TRBV2 | NA | CASRAGTLGLNTGELFF
TRBV10-2 | NA | CASRSDTQYF
TRBV4-3 | NA | CASSRGGDTQYF
TRBV11-2 | NA | CASSRTNSRGSQYF
TRBV7-9 | NA | CASSLLGYNEQFF
TRBV28 | NA | CASRAPGRGMNTEAFF
TRBV5-4 | few | CASSLNQGYQETQYF
TRBV28 | few | CASSFEEGAFF